This T cell receptor beta chain was sequenced for a study of blood T cells in healthy people across ages. Combining a sample-barcoded 5' primer with a J-beta primer mix, a second PCR ran for about 7 to 11 cycles. Unique molecular identifiers of 12 random nucleotides labeled each cDNA. MiXCR, run by TCRdb on the 5' RACE reads, gives a single entry per CDR3 protein. In the table there are just over 1 million distinct CDR3 sequences, more than 40% of which are singletons. Study observations and caveats: Reliance upon unsorted PBMCs precluded definitive naive versus antigen-experienced comparison. From one million sequenced T cells, diversity estimates were lower bounds.

In the case of this clonotype: The antigen remains undetermined.

This clonotype was obtained from a woman aged 55-69 years in good health. Sequencing was performed on blood.

CDR3 amino acids: CATSRDLGGTDTQYF. For the CDR3, the DNA is TGTGCCACCAGCAGAGATCTAGGCGGCACAGATACGCAGTATTTT. J is TRBJ2-3 and V is TRBV15; no firm D call. Germline CDR1 LNHNV, CDR2 YYDKDF (reference sequence). Trimming cost V 0 bases and J 1 base, with 8 bases left between them. There are 15 residues in the CDR3.